This TCR beta chain emerged from a study of blood T cell repertoires in COVID-19. Study-level information: PBMCs, B-cell-depleted T cells, or T cells provided the cDNA or gDNA that made up the material.

Method: immunoSEQ multiplex PCR; TCRdb's copy keeps in-frame clones and lacks some. The sample includes about 270,000 clones, about four fifths of them seen just once. The CDR3 loop spans 17 amino acids. The V gene lost 5 bases and the J gene lost 6 bases, with 23 bases spanning the gap. Germline V lookup: CDR1 LNHDA, CDR2 SQIVND (reference sequence). The V and J genes are TRBV19 and TRBJ2-1; TRBD1 might be the D (7 bases). This TCR was recovered from a human donor with COVID-19, enrolled during active disease. The donor label of this sample is uncertain. The sequenced sample was peripheral blood. As DNA, the CDR3 is TGTGCCAGTAGTTGGAGAAGGGGGCGGGGCGGGGCCAATGAGCAGTTCTTC. Translation: CASSWRRGRGGANEQFF.